These 2 T cell receptor beta chains originate from one sample sequenced in a study of T cell responses to AZD1222 COVID-19 vaccine. Assay used: immunoSEQ multiplex PCR; TCRdb lists only in-frame clones, some missing. The sample lists about 140,000 clones, approximately 88% occurring once. This material consisted of peripheral blood, taken on day 0 of AZD1222 vaccination. The source of these receptors is an adult in good health.

The genes are TRBV7-9 and TRBJ1-1; no firm D call. Germline CDR1 SEHNR, CDR2 FQNEAQ (reference sequence). The V end lost 1 base, the J end lost 0 bases, and 12 bases lay between the germline ends. This CDR3 comprises 16 residues. The CDR3 is CASSLGVWGMNTEAFF. For the CDR3, the DNA is TGTGCCAGCAGCTTAGGGGTATGGGGAATGAACACTGAAGCTTTCTTT.

The genes are TRBV28 and TRBJ1-2; no firm D call. V lost 8 bases to trimming and J lost 2 bases, with 6 bases between them. CDR1 MDHEN and CDR2 SYDVKM come from the germline V gene. This CDR3 is 11 amino acids long. CDR3 in DNA: TGTGCCAGCCGCCTAAACTATGGCTACACCTTC. Residues: CASRLNYGYTF.